These 24 T cell receptor beta chains share one sample of origin, sequenced in a study of T-cell reconstitution after alpha-beta-depleted transplantation in children. Unique molecular identifiers were incorporated when the TCRbeta library was constructed. TCRdb reanalysed the PCR reads using MiXCR and keeps one entry per CDR3 protein. Counted here are around 340,000 distinct CDR3 sequences, about 14% occurring once; the ten biggest clones make up 4.3%. The source material was PBMCs, sampled from the stem cell graft. Receptors originate from a human donor who donated a stem cell graft to a child with Fanconi anemia.

This clonotype was seen a handful of times. The V call is TRBV5-1, the J call TRBJ2-2, with 9 bases lining up with TRBD2. Per the germline V gene, CDR1 is SGHRS and CDR2 is YFSETQ. This CDR3 contains 16 residues. The trim removed 2 bases at V and 8 bases at J, leaving 10 bases unmatched. The CDR3 reads CASSFTAGGRTGELFF. CDR3 DNA: TGCGCCAGCAGCTTTACAGCGGGAGGACGGACGGGGGAGCTGTTTTTT. The full variable domain, in which reference TRBV5-1 and TRBJ2-2 provide the parts outside the CDR3, is KAGVTQTPRYLIKTRGQQVTLSCSPISGHRSVSWYQQTPGQGLQFLFEYFSETQRNKGNFPGRFSGRQFSNSRSEMNVSTLELGDSALYLCASSFTAGGRTGELFFGEGSRLTVL.

The chain couples TRBV20-1 to TRBJ2-3; 11 nucleotides match TRBD2. V trimming: 5 bases; J trimming: 0 bases; junction bases outside the gene matches: 4. Germline loops: CDR1 DFQATT, CDR2 SNEGSKA (reference sequence). The CDR3 extends over 15 amino acids. The CDR3 reads CSAPPSGGSTDTQYF. The DNA of the CDR3 is TGCAGTGCTCCTCCTAGCGGGGGGAGCACAGATACGCAGTATTTT.

There are a few counts of this clonotype. The V gene is TRBV18, the J gene TRBJ1-1; 7 nucleotides align to TRBD1. J gave up 7 bases and V 6 bases, and 11 bases lay outside the gene matches. CDR1 is KGHSH and CDR2 is LQKENI in the germline V gene. The CDR3 sequence is 14 residues long. CDR3 DNA: TGTGCCAGCTCGCCTAGACAGGGTAGGGTTGAAGCTTTCTTT. It is translated as CASSPRQGRVEAFF.

This clonotype was found a few times. This chain connects TRBV10-3 to TRBJ1-2; tentatively, D is TRBD1 (6 bases). The CDR3 loop spans 13 amino acids. The germline CDR1 and CDR2 sequences are ENHRY and SYGVKD. V was trimmed by 6 bases and J by 4 bases, leaving 12 bases between them. The CDR3 protein is CAIRGQRGYGYTF. CDR3 bases: TGTGCCATCAGAGGACAGAGAGGCTATGGCTACACCTTC.

This clonotype was recorded at least ten times. CDR3: CASTVTVNTGELFF. CDR3 DNA sequence: TGCGCCAGCACAGTGACAGTCAACACCGGGGAGCTGTTTTTT. This rearrangement joins TRBV5-1 to TRBJ2-2; tentatively, D is TRBD1 (5 bases). Germline CDR1 reads SGHRS; CDR2 reads YFSETQ. This CDR3 is 14 amino acids long. The V gene lost 6 bases and the J gene lost 2 bases, with 11 bases spanning the gap.

This clonotype was found many times. The V call is TRBV28, the J call TRBJ2-7, with D unclear. Germline V gene sequence: CDR1 MDHEN, CDR2 SYDVKM. V lost 6 bases, J lost 3 bases, and 15 bases lay in between. CDR3 length equals 14 residues. CDR3 nucleotides: TGTGCCAGCAGCCGCCCCTCCTGGGACTACGAGCAGTACTTC. Its protein is CASSRPSWDYEQYF.

This sequence joins TRBV5-1 and TRBJ2-1; the D gene is possibly TRBD1 (7 bases). V was clipped by 4 bases and J by 8 bases, with 16 bases between them. Germline CDR1 reads SGHRS; CDR2 reads YFSETQ. The CDR3 is 14 amino acids. CDR3 amino acids: CASSPRGVVDEQFF. Here the CDR3 DNA reads TGCGCCAGCAGCCCCAGGGGGGTCGTCGATGAGCAGTTCTTC.

This rearrangement joins TRBV7-2 to TRBJ1-1; D not resolved. Trimming stripped 5 bases from V and 10 bases from J, with 23 bases between. From germline, CDR1 is SGHTA and CDR2 FQGNSA. The CDR3 consists of 15 residues. Here the CDR3 reads CASSPINQVLDGAFF. DNA for the CDR3: TGTGCCAGCAGCCCCATCAACCAGGTCCTAGATGGAGCTTTCTTT.

Concerning this clonotype: Since no conserved phenylalanine or tryptophan closes the CDR3, a read error is the likely cause. V and J are TRBV11-2 and TRBJ1-1; the D is unclear. Germline CDR1 SGHAT, CDR2 FQNNGV. This CDR3 contains 13 residues. V lost 1 base to trimming and J lost 8 bases, with 11 bases between them. CDR3 residues: CASSLAAGLEAFC. DNA for the CDR3: TGTGCCAGCAGCTTAGCGGCAGGCTTGGAAGCTTTCTGT.

This chain connects TRBV20-1 to TRBJ1-3; a possible D gene is TRBD1 (6 bases). Deletions cut 6 bases from V and 3 bases from J, with 12 bases between. Looked up from germline, CDR1 is DFQATT and CDR2 is SNEGSKA (reference sequence). This CDR3 has 13 amino acids. The CDR3 DNA reads as TGCAGTGCCCGAGGGACAAGTGGAAACACCATATATTTT. Amino acids: CSARGTSGNTIYF.

The table lists this clonotype with many counts. V is TRBV20-1 and J is TRBJ1-5; 7 bases map to TRBD1. The V and J ends lost 6 bases and 5 bases, in that order; junction bases with no gene match: 10. The CDR3 loop spans 14 amino acids. Per the germline V gene, CDR1 is DFQATT and CDR2 is SNEGSKA (reference sequence). DNA of the CDR3: TGCAGTGCAATTCGGGCAGGGGGGCATCAGCCCCAGCATTTT. Its protein is CSAIRAGGHQPQHF.

This clonotype was counted ten times or more. The rearrangement joins TRBV4-3 to TRBJ1-1, with D unresolved. V lost 3 bases and J lost 1, with 9 bases in between. Looked up from germline, CDR1 is LGHNA and CDR2 is YSLEER. There are 14 residues in the CDR3. The CDR3 DNA reads as TGCGCCAGCAGCCATACTACAGAGAACACTGAAGCTTTCTTT. This gives the protein CASSHTTENTEAFF.

This clonotype has just a few counts. The rearrangement links TRBV4-2 to TRBJ1-2; the match to TRBD1 covers 8 bases. This CDR3 contains 16 residues. The germline gives CDR1 LGHNA, CDR2 YNFKEQ. The V segment lost 1 base and the J segment 4 bases; nucleotides outside the gene matches: 8. The chain's CDR3 is CASSQAVQGAPYGYTF. The CDR3 DNA reads TGTGCCAGCAGCCAAGCGGTCCAGGGGGCTCCCTATGGCTACACCTTC.

This sequence joins TRBV20-1 and TRBJ1-2; D not certain. Germline V gene sequence: CDR1 DFQATT, CDR2 SNEGSKA (reference sequence). The CDR3 has 10 amino acids. The V end was cut by 5 bases, the J end by 7 bases, with 8 bases between. In DNA, the CDR3 is TGCAGTGCTGGGGTGGGTGGCTACACCTTC. It codes for CSAGVGGYTF.

This clonotype has a count of ten or more. The chain combines TRBV29-1 with TRBJ1-4; D is uncertain. This CDR3 contains 14 residues. Germline CDR1 reads SQVTM; CDR2 reads ANQGSEA. The germline V and J ends were trimmed by 2 bases and 7 bases, with 14 bases remaining between them. This CDR3 is CSVEPVSGSEKLFF. The DNA for the CDR3 is TGCAGCGTTGAACCGGTTTCAGGAAGTGAAAAACTGTTTTTT.

The V call is TRBV9, the J call TRBJ1-2; a weak D match, TRBD1 (6 bases). Germline assignment: CDR1 SGDLS and CDR2 YYNGEE. This CDR3 has 16 amino acids. With 3 bases removed from V and 0 bases from J, the gap between germline ends came to 15 bases. The CDR3 nucleotides read TGTGCCAGCAGCGGGGAAGGACAGACTTCTAACTATGGCTACACCTTC. This translates into CASSGEGQTSNYGYTF.

In this sample, this clonotype turned up many times. V gene TRBV7-9 combines with J gene TRBJ2-1; D tentatively fits TRBD1 or TRBD2 (5 bases each). CDR3 length: 15 residues. Trimming took off 5 bases at V and 9 bases at J, with 20 bases between the two ends. The germline V gene has CDR1 SEHNR and CDR2 FQNEAQ (reference sequence). The CDR3 DNA reads as TGTGCCAGCAGCACACGGGACCTCGATCCTGGTGAGCAGTTCTTC. Its protein is CASSTRDLDPGEQFF.

In its sample, this clonotype was seen a few times. V usage is TRBV12-3 or TRBV12-4 and J usage is TRBJ1-2, with 9 bases identical to TRBD1. V was clipped by 3 bases and J by 4 bases; unmatched bases: 9. The CDR3 consists of 16 residues. CDR3 sequence reads: CASSLGLGTGLYGYTF. CDR3 sequence (DNA): TGTGCCAGCAGTTTGGGGCTCGGGACAGGGCTCTATGGCTACACCTTC.

There are a few counts of this clonotype. This chain connects TRBV12-3 or TRBV12-4 to TRBJ2-1, with D hard to call. With 5 bases removed from V and 4 bases from J, the gap between germline ends came to 18 bases. The CDR3 contains 16 residues. This CDR3 reads CASSPRRGRIYNEQFF. In DNA form, the CDR3 reads TGTGCCAGCAGTCCCCGTCGAGGTCGTATTTACAATGAGCAGTTCTTC.

This clonotype has a count of ten or more. The J gene is TRBJ1-1, the V gene TRBV12-3 or TRBV12-4; D uncertain. This CDR3 has 13 residues. V shed 3 bases and J shed 1 base, with 6 bases lying between them. This chain's CDR3 is CASSFSPNTEAFF. CDR3 nucleotide sequence: TGTGCCAGCAGTTTTTCACCGAACACTGAAGCTTTCTTT.

This clonotype was observed at least ten times. The rearrangement uses TRBV20-1 and TRBJ2-1; the D is unclear. The V gene lost 4 bases and the J gene lost 4 bases, with 11 bases spanning the gap. The V gene's germline CDR1 is DFQATT and CDR2 SNEGSKA (reference sequence). The CDR3 runs 13 residues. DNA of the CDR3: TGCAGTGCTACGGGCCTCCCATACAATGAGCAGTTCTTC. Translation gives CSATGLPYNEQFF.

J is TRBJ1-2 and V is TRBV12-3 or TRBV12-4; TRBD1 is a possible D gene (5 bases). The CDR3 length is 13 residues. Trimming shortened V by 6 bases and J by 8 bases, and 16 bases separated the two germline ends. The DNA for the CDR3 is TGTGCCAGCAGCTCCTCAGGGAAAACGGGCTACACCTTC. Its translation: CASSSSGKTGYTF.

This clonotype was counted ten times or more. The rearrangement joins TRBV5-1 to TRBJ1-5, with TRBD1 matching 8 bases. The CDR3 length is 15 residues. Germline assignment: CDR1 SGHRS and CDR2 YFSETQ. The V and J ends lost 2 bases and 4 bases, in that order; junction bases with no gene match: 5. This CDR3 is CASSLGGTGNQPQHF. CDR3 nucleotides: TGCGCCAGCAGCTTAGGCGGGACAGGTAATCAGCCCCAGCATTTT.

This clonotype was seen more than once but under ten times. DNA of the CDR3: TGCAGCGTCGAGACAGGCCGATCCTACGAGCAGTACTTC. Translation: CSVETGRSYEQYF. The chain carries TRBV29-1 and TRBJ2-7; tentative D call: TRBD1 (6 bases). The germline V gene encodes CDR1 SQVTM and CDR2 ANQGSEA. The CDR3 length is 13 residues. V lost 6 bases and J lost 1, with 13 bases in between.